This entry describes one TCR beta chain. The antigen it recognizes is unknown. The sample holds no much larger clone one base away, and base qualities are not on file. TCRbeta CDR3 regions were amplified from genomic DNA by means of the immunoSEQ Assay, a bias-controlled multiplex PCR. On the study's bioinformatics: The number of nucleated cells in each sample was estimated by amplification of reference gene primers within the assay. Sequence reads were collapsed and filtered to measure the absolute abundance of every unique TCRbeta CDR3 rearrangement. Productive Simpson clonality was computed per sample as the square root of Simpson's diversity index over productive rearrangements. TCRdb's version of the immuneACCESS table is confined to in-frame rearrangements and falls short of the full clone set. An unresolved V gene accounts for under half of the shortfall where checked; the remainder is of unknown origin. That table furnishes V, J and clone size, whereas the DNA furnished D and trimming. In this sample the table shows about 160,000 clones, less than 90% of which occur a single time. Jointly, the top ten make up 3% to 4% of the sample.

Each collaborating institution followed its own protocols to collect whole blood in K2EDTA tubes. For TCRbeta analysis, collaborators shipped samples in one of three forms: frozen whole blood, isolated PBMCs, or DNA extracted from either of those sample types. V is clipped by 1 base and J by 0 bases, and the sequence between their germline boundaries is 13 bases long. Reading the germline V gene (reference sequence) gives CDR1 SEHNR and CDR2 FQNEAQ. The CDR3 spans 17 residues, from the cysteine through the phenylalanine. Of the read, only the CDR3 DNA is kept; its 51 bases are in frame from base 1. The data were obtained in a study of blood T cell repertoires in COVID-19 (dated by TCRdb to 2019 to 2021). At the level of the whole study: Collaborator samples came from the United States, Italy and Spain and covered acute and convalescent phases of COVID-19. The material from the prospective study consisted of cDNA or gDNA derived from T cells, B-cell-depleted T cells, or PBMCs. Where available, HLA class I and class II types were obtained from metadata supplied by the sample provider rather than from assay-based typing. A de-identified subject ID, COVID-19 status, age in years and sex were almost always included in the sample metadata. Subjects who had been exposed to COVID-19, were actively infected with it, or had recovered from it provided the deeply sampled blood TCRbeta repertoires that made up the dataset. Samples came from the ongoing ImmuneRACE study (first 160 participants) plus 1,254 subjects from 6 global collaborators. A freely available public database, intended as a resource for researchers studying the immune response to SARS-CoV-2, is where the repertoires were released.

Overall study results and their limits: How much clinical and demographic metadata was included differed by source and by participant, and the metadata was provided uncurated.

Sequenced input: peripheral blood. Recombination connected TRBV7-9 to TRBJ1-5; TRBD1 is perhaps the D gene, given 5 matching bases. The clonotype originates from a woman aged 70-85 years with acute or convalescent COVID-19. The CDR3 amino acid sequence is: CASSLGQGGRSNQPQHF. The base sequence is TGTGCCAGCAGCTTAGGCCAGGGTGGTCGTAGCAATCAGCCCCAGCATTTT.